Listed below are T cell receptor beta chains from one sample, sequenced in a study of cytotoxic CD8 clonotypes in ibrutinib-treated CLL. Using immunoSEQ multiplex PCR, the repertoire was profiled, and TCRdb retains in-frame clones only, with some absent. Here the sample spans about 310,000 clones, around four fifths being singletons. The starting material was PBMCs, obtained before ibrutinib treatment. Source of these receptors: a human donor with chronic lymphocytic leukemia. CDR3s include the opening cysteine and the closing phenylalanine or tryptophan. D genes are given only for firm matches. Rows may omit the clone size; those that give it use once, few, many or a size class.

V,length,D,J,size,DNA,CDR3
TRBV19,13,NA,TRBJ1-2,NA,TGTGCCAGTAGTGGGCAGGACAACTATGGCTACACCTTC,CASSGQDNYGYTF
TRBV4-3,16,TRBD1,TRBJ1-5,NA,TGCGCCAGCAGCCAAGAAGTTGACAGGGCTCGGCAGCCCCAGCATTTT,CASSQEVDRARQPQHF
TRBV19,13,TRBD1,TRBJ2-7,NA,TGTGCCAGTAGTGTGACAGGGGAGTACGAGCAGTACTTC,CASSVTGEYEQYF
TRBV7-3,15,TRBD1,TRBJ2-7,few,TGTGCCAGCAGCTTAATGGGGACAGGGGCCTACGAGCAGTACTTC,CASSLMGTGAYEQYF
TRBV30,14,TRBD2,TRBJ2-7,NA,TGTGCCTGGAGTGCGGGACTAGCGGGAGGGCCCCTTAGCTTC,CAWSAGLAGGPLSF
TRBV6-5,14,NA,TRBJ1-1,NA,TGTGCCAGCAGTTCGGGGGGGATGAACACTGAAGCTTTCTTT,CASSSGGMNTEAFF
TRBV5-1,16,TRBD2,TRBJ2-5,NA,TGCGCCAGCAGCTCGGGACTAGCGGAGCCGGGAGAGACCCAGTACTTC,CASSSGLAEPGETQYF
TRBV19,16,NA,TRBJ2-7,few,TGTGCCAGTAGTATACATTTCCGGACAGCTTCCTACGAGCAGTACTTC,CASSIHFRTASYEQYF
TRBV18,16,NA,TRBJ2-2,NA,TGTGCCAGCTCACCCGAAACCAGGGTTGCCACCGGGGAGCTGTTTTTT,CASSPETRVATGELFF
TRBV27,15,TRBD1,TRBJ2-5,NA,TGTGCCAGCAGCTTGACCGACAGGGTGGTCGAGACCCAGTACTTC,CASSLTDRVVETQYF
TRBV5-1,16,TRBD2,TRBJ2-7,NA,TGCGCCAGCAGCCCGGGACTAGCGGGAGCTCAGTACGAGCAGTACTTC,CASSPGLAGAQYEQYF
TRBV18,16,NA,TRBJ1-3,NA,TGTGCCAGCTCACCACCGAATAGGCTCGCTGGAAACACCATATATTTT,CASSPPNRLAGNTIYF
TRBV4-3,13,NA,TRBJ1-5,NA,TGCGCCAGCAGCCAAAGACAGGATCAGGCCCAGCATTTT,CASSQRQDQAQHF
TRBV18,14,TRBD1,TRBJ2-7,NA,TGTGCCAGCTCACCTCCGGGACAGTCCTACGAGCAGTACTTC,CASSPPGQSYEQYF
TRBV5-4,14,TRBD1,TRBJ1-2,NA,TGTGCCAGCAGCTTGGGGCAGGGGGCACGGGGCTACACCTTC,CASSLGQGARGYTF
TRBV6-1,13,NA,TRBJ1-5,NA,TGTGCCGGCCGACGGGATAGCAATCAGCCCCAGCATTTT,CAGRRDSNQPQHF
TRBV30,13,NA,TRBJ1-4,NA,TGTGCCTGGAGTGGGCGGGTTGGGGAAAAACTGTTTTTT,CAWSGRVGEKLFF
TRBV6-5,14,NA,TRBJ2-7,NA,TGTGCCAGCAGTTATCTCCCGCCCGGGTACGAGCAGTACTTC,CASSYLPPGYEQYF
TRBV5-4,15,NA,TRBJ2-7,NA,TGTGCCAGCAGTCCCAAACGGGATCTTTCCTACGAGCAGTACTTC,CASSPKRDLSYEQYF